The 18 T cell receptor beta chains below all came from one sample that was sequenced in a study of shared T cell receptors in the human thymus. The table came from immunoSEQ multiplex PCR; TCRdb's copy has only in-frame clones and leaves some out. The sample carries about 380,000 clones, 95% recorded once. The sequenced sample consisted of thymocytes. These TCRs come from a human donor.

V usage is TRBV5-1 and J usage is TRBJ2-1; D unclear. Germline V CDR1 and CDR2: SGHRS, YFSETQ. The length of the CDR3 is 14 residues. Trimming left V 0 bases short and J 3 bases short, with 7 bases between. This chain's CDR3 is CASSLGAGYNEQFF. In DNA form, the CDR3 reads TGCGCCAGCAGCTTGGGTGCAGGCTACAATGAGCAGTTCTTC.

The chain combines TRBV27 with TRBJ2-7, with D tentatively TRBD1 (7 bases). The CDR3 sequence is 15 residues long. Trimming cost V 9 bases and J 2 bases, with 20 bases left between them. Germline values: CDR1 MNHEY, CDR2 SMNVEV (reference sequence). Here the CDR3 reads CARLPPGDSTYEQYF. The CDR3, as DNA: TGTGCCAGATTACCACCGGGGGACAGCACCTACGAGCAGTACTTC.

The V call is TRBV5-1, the J call TRBJ2-7, with D possibly being TRBD1 (5 bases). Germline V gives CDR1 SGHRS, CDR2 YFSETQ. The CDR3 extends over 13 amino acids. V gave up 4 bases and J gave up 0 bases, with 8 bases separating them. CDR3 nucleotide sequence: TGCGCCAGCAGCCGGACAAGCTCCTACGAGCAGTACTTC. Encoded protein: CASSRTSSYEQYF.

The table lists this clone with a count of one. The CDR3 DNA reads TGTGCCCTGGGCAGGTTTTACGAGCAGTACTTC. It encodes CALGRFYEQYF. The chain joins TRBV6-1 to TRBJ2-7; D remains ambiguous. The CDR3 runs to 11 residues. V dropped 11 bases and J dropped 4 bases, with 12 bases sitting between them. Germline assignment: CDR1 MNHNS and CDR2 SASEGT.

This clone came up once. The V and J genes are TRBV7-8 and TRBJ1-2; D is uncertain. This CDR3 comprises 14 residues. Germline values: CDR1 SGHVS, CDR2 FQNEAQ. Trimming removed 5 bases at V and 4 bases at J, with 14 bases between. The CDR3 DNA reads as TGTGCCAGCAGCCCAACCGGGTCCTCCTATGGCTACACCTTC. Protein: CASSPTGSSYGYTF.

This rearrangement joins TRBV19 to TRBJ2-1, with unresolved D. Germline CDR1 is LNHDA and CDR2 is SQIVND (reference sequence). The length of the CDR3 is 15 residues. Between the trimmed V and J ends, which lost 3 bases and 7 bases, there was a span of 16 bases. CDR3 sequence reads: CASSIRATSSNEQFF. As DNA, the CDR3 is TGTGCCAGTAGTATCCGGGCTACCTCCAGTAATGAGCAGTTCTTC.

The V and J genes are TRBV4-2 and TRBJ2-3; D is perhaps TRBD1 or TRBD2 (5 bases each). Germline V lookup: CDR1 LGHNA, CDR2 YNFKEQ. This CDR3 contains 15 residues. Deletions cut 0 bases from V and 2 bases from J, with 9 bases between. CDR3: CASSQDPGHTDTQYF. DNA for the CDR3: TGTGCCAGCAGCCAAGATCCGGGGCACACAGATACGCAGTATTTT.

The chain has TRBV28 and TRBJ1-1; maybe TRBD1 (6 bases). The CDR3 loop spans 17 amino acids. Germline CDR1 and CDR2: MDHEN and SYDVKM. V was clipped by 7 bases and J by 2 bases, with 23 bases between them. The DNA of the CDR3 is TGTGCCAGCACCCCTTATTCTCAGGGGAGGGAAAACACTGAAGCTTTCTTT. This sequence encodes CASTPYSQGRENTEAFF.

This chain links TRBV4-1 with TRBJ2-1; D is unresolved. Trimming shortened V by 2 bases and J by 3 bases, and 14 bases separated the two germline ends. The CDR3 loop spans 16 amino acids. The germline gives CDR1 MGHRA, CDR2 YSYEKL. CDR3 sequence (DNA): TGCGCCAGCAGCCAATTAGGGCAGGTGTTCTACAATGAGCAGTTCTTC. It is translated as CASSQLGQVFYNEQFF.

In DNA form, the CDR3 reads TGCGCCAGCAGCCCTAATAGCGGGAGGGCCAACAATGAGCAGTTCTTC. Translated, it gives CASSPNSGRANNEQFF. The rearrangement uses TRBV5-1 and TRBJ2-1, with 11 bases lining up with TRBD2. This CDR3 spans 16 amino acids. The germline V gene encodes CDR1 SGHRS and CDR2 YFSETQ. V lost 4 bases, J lost 5 bases, and 8 bases stayed unmatched. The full variable domain, completed using reference TRBV5-1 and TRBJ2-1, is KAGVTQTPRYLIKTRGQQVTLSCSPISGHRSVSWYQQTPGQGLQFLFEYFSETQRNKGNFPGRFSGRQFSNSRSEMNVSTLELGDSALYLCASSPNSGRANNEQFFGPGTRLTVL.

The genes are TRBV19 and TRBJ2-7, with 10 nucleotides matching TRBD1. V lost 4 bases to trimming and J lost 3 bases; unmatched junction nucleotides: 3. The CDR3 consists of 14 residues. Germline-derived CDR1 and CDR2 are LNHDA and SQIVND (reference sequence). CDR3: CASSNRDRGYEQYF. CDR3 DNA: TGTGCCAGTAGTAACCGGGACAGGGGCTACGAGCAGTACTTC.

The chain uses TRBV6-1 and TRBJ2-7; no definite D call. Trimming shortened V by 2 bases and J by 2 bases, and 4 bases separated the two germline ends. Germline lookup yields CDR1 MNHNS and CDR2 SASEGT. The length of the CDR3 is 12 residues. The CDR3: CASSEYPYEQYF. The CDR3 DNA sequence: TGTGCCAGCAGTGAATACCCCTACGAGCAGTACTTC.

The CDR3 region has the DNA TGTGCCAGCCTACGGGGCTACGAGCAGTACTTC. It translates to CASLRGYEQYF. The rearrangement uses TRBV6-5 and TRBJ2-7, with D tentatively TRBD2 (5 bases). This CDR3 has 11 amino acids. V lost 8 bases and J 3 bases, leaving 8 bases between the germline ends. Per the germline V gene, CDR1 is MNHEY and CDR2 is SVGAGI.

This rearrangement joins TRBV7-2 to TRBJ2-1; TRBD2 aligns across 8 bases. After removal of 3 bases from V and 5 bases from J, the junction contained 3 bases not matched to a gene. Germline V CDR1 and CDR2: SGHTA, FQGNSA. The CDR3 runs to 14 residues. The CDR3 region is CASSLISGNNEQFF. In DNA, the CDR3 is TGTGCCAGCAGCTTGATTAGCGGGAACAATGAGCAGTTCTTC.

The chain couples TRBV15 to TRBJ2-2; 11 bases map to TRBD2. Looked up from germline, CDR1 is LNHNV and CDR2 is YYDKDF (reference sequence). V lost 5 bases to trimming and J lost 6 bases; unmatched junction nucleotides: 8. The CDR3 has 16 residues. The CDR3 loop reads CATSSHQLAGAGELFF. The DNA of the CDR3 is TGTGCCACCAGCTCCCACCAACTAGCGGGGGCCGGGGAGCTGTTTTTT. Based on the CDR3 plus reference TRBV15 and TRBJ2-2, the full variable domain is DAMVIQNPRYQVTQFGKPVTLSCSQTLNHNVMYWYQQKSSQAPKLLFHYYDKDFNNEADTPDNFQSRRPNTSFCFLDIRSPGLGDTAMYLCATSSHQLAGAGELFFGEGSRLTVL.

The chain couples TRBV28 to TRBJ1-4; D might be TRBD1 (6 bases). The length of the CDR3 is 16 residues. Germline values: CDR1 MDHEN, CDR2 SYDVKM. With 4 bases removed from V and 0 bases from J, the gap between germline ends came to 12 bases. Here the CDR3 reads CASSWRGISTNEKLFF. The DNA of the CDR3 is TGTGCCAGCAGTTGGAGGGGGATATCAACTAATGAAAAACTGTTTTTT.

CDR3 amino acids: CASSFPLAGDNEQFF. Here the CDR3 DNA reads TGTGCCAGCAGCTTTCCGTTGGCGGGGGACAATGAGCAGTTCTTC. The chain recombines TRBV7-9 with TRBJ2-1; 7 bases map to TRBD2. This CDR3 spans 15 amino acids. J lost 5 bases, V lost 3 bases, and 7 bases had no gene match. Per germline, CDR1 SEHNR and CDR2 FQNEAQ (reference sequence).

This chain connects TRBV28 to TRBJ1-2; a possible D gene is TRBD1 (5 bases). The CDR3 is 14 amino acids. Germline CDR1 MDHEN, CDR2 SYDVKM. V gave up 5 bases and J gave up 4 bases, with 14 bases separating them. The CDR3 nucleotides read TGTGCCAGCAGTCCCAGGGTTTCGTCCTATGGCTACACCTTC. This gives the protein CASSPRVSSYGYTF.